The rows below give T cell receptor beta chains drawn from one sample of a study of blood T cell repertoires in COVID-19. Method: immunoSEQ multiplex PCR; TCRdb's copy keeps in-frame clones and lacks some. The sample contains hundreds of thousands of clones, around 84% of which appear only once. The source material was peripheral blood. The source of these receptors is a man between 70 and 80 years old with acute or convalescent COVID-19. Both conserved end residues are part of each CDR3. The D gene is left open where the match is weak. The size entry is marked missing in some rows and otherwise reads once, few, many or a size class.

j_call d_call clone_size v_call cdr3_aa cdr3_nt
TRBJ1-5 NA NA TRBV19 CASGTDIVNQPQHF TGTGCCAGTGGCACAGATATAGTCAATCAGCCCCAGCATTTT
TRBJ1-5 TRBD1 NA TRBV2 CASIADRVNQPQHF TGTGCCAGCATCGCAGACAGGGTCAATCAGCCCCAGCATTTT
TRBJ2-7 NA NA TRBV29-1 CSVEGIGSYEQYF TGCAGCGTTGAAGGTATCGGTTCCTACGAGCAGTACTTC
TRBJ2-3 TRBD1 NA TRBV4-3 CASSQDSGTGSTDTQYF TGCGCCAGCAGCCAAGACTCGGGGACAGGGAGCACAGATACGCAGTATTTT
TRBJ1-2 NA NA TRBV7-9 CASSLGTGPNYGYTF TGTGCCAGCAGCTTAGGAACAGGCCCTAACTATGGCTACACCTTC
TRBJ1-3 NA NA TRBV11-2 CASSSFVGSGNTIYF TGTGCCAGCAGCTCGTTCGTCGGTTCTGGAAACACCATATATTTT
TRBJ2-5 NA NA TRBV7-9 CASSLGSFETQYF TGTGCCAGCAGCTTGGGGAGTTTTGAGACCCAGTACTTC
TRBJ2-5 TRBD2 NA TRBV5-4 CASSTGTSGVQTQYF TGTGCCAGCAGCACCGGGACTAGCGGGGTACAGACCCAGTACTTC
TRBJ1-5 TRBD1 NA TRBV19 CASRRPGGSSNQPQHF TGTGCCAGTAGGCGCCCAGGGGGCTCGAGCAATCAGCCCCAGCATTTT
TRBJ2-2 NA NA TRBV7-9 CASSISSRGTGELFF TGTGCCAGCAGCATTAGTTCGCGCGGGACCGGGGAGCTGTTTTTT
TRBJ2-3 NA NA TRBV4-3 CASSHRRADASTDTQYF TGCGCCAGCAGCCACCGGAGGGCCGACGCTAGCACAGATACGCAGTATTTT
TRBJ1-6 NA once TRBV27 CASSFGRGGYNSPLHF TGTGCCAGCAGTTTCGGCAGGGGTGGCTATAATTCACCCCTCCACTTT
TRBJ1-1 TRBD1 NA TRBV30 CAWNRGNTEAFF TGTGCCTGGAACAGGGGGAACACTGAAGCTTTCTTT
TRBJ1-5 TRBD1 NA TRBV19 CASSGTGRQPQHF TGTGCCAGTAGCGGGACAGGGAGACAGCCCCAGCATTTT
TRBJ2-5 TRBD2 NA TRBV4-3 CASSQDYGGRGQETQYF TGCGCCAGCAGCCAAGATTACGGCGGGAGAGGCCAAGAGACCCAGTACTTC
TRBJ1-5 NA NA TRBV18 CASSLGGQDQPQHF TGTGCCAGCTCCCTCGGGGGGCAAGATCAGCCCCAGCATTTT
TRBJ1-6 NA once TRBV3-1/TRBV3-2 CASSQAGISSPLHF TGTGCCAGCAGCCAAGCAGGGATCAGTTCACCCCTCCACTTT
TRBJ2-7 TRBD2 once TRBV7-8 CASSLARYRTRNPSSYEQYF TGTGCCAGCAGCTTAGCTAGATACCGGACTAGGAACCCCAGCTCCTACGAGCAGTACTTC
TRBJ1-2 TRBD1 NA TRBV4-3 CASSPGTGSYGYTF TGCGCCAGCAGCCCTGGGACAGGGTCATATGGCTACACCTTC
TRBJ2-1 NA NA TRBV11-3 CASSLFSYNEQFF TGTGCCAGCAGCCTCTTTTCCTACAATGAGCAGTTCTTC
TRBJ2-1 TRBD2 NA TRBV6-5 CASRGRREGGIKQFF TGTGCCAGCAGGGGGCGGCGGGAGGGAGGGATTAAGCAGTTCTTC
TRBJ2-7 TRBD1 NA TRBV20-1 CSASEGAQEQYF TGCAGTGCTAGTGAGGGGGCGCAGGAGCAGTACTTC
TRBJ1-5 TRBD1 NA TRBV18 CASSLVQGQGSQPQHF TGTGCCAGCTCACTGGTCCAGGGACAGGGAAGTCAGCCCCAGCATTTT
TRBJ2-7 TRBD1 NA TRBV18 CASSPSRGYGYEQYF TGTGCCAGCTCACCAAGCAGGGGGTACGGCTACGAGCAGTACTTC
TRBJ2-6 NA NA TRBV7-9 CASSTTYSGGISGANVLTF TGTGCCAGCAGCACCACGTATTCGGGCGGGATCTCTGGGGCCAACGTCCTGACTTTC
TRBJ2-1 TRBD1 NA TRBV5-1 CASSFRDRSNEQFF TGCGCCAGCAGCTTCCGGGACAGGTCCAATGAGCAGTTCTTC
TRBJ1-5 NA few TRBV10-3 CAISESPRGSNQPQHF TGTGCCATCAGTGAGTCCCCCAGGGGTAGCAATCAGCCCCAGCATTTT
TRBJ2-2 TRBD2 NA TRBV4-3 CASSRLAGSLAGELFF TGCGCCAGCAGCCGACTAGCGGGGTCCCTGGCCGGGGAGCTGTTTTTT
TRBJ2-5 NA NA TRBV9 CASSVALDRQETQYF TGTGCCAGCAGCGTAGCTTTGGACAGACAAGAGACCCAGTACTTC
TRBJ1-2 NA NA TRBV29-1 CSVEGGANYGYTF TGCAGCGTTGAAGGGGGGGCTAACTATGGCTACACCTTC
TRBJ1-2 NA few TRBV18 CASSPDKVYTF TGTGCCAGCTCACCAGACAAAGTCTACACCTTC
TRBJ1-5 NA once TRBV21-1 CASSDVLWDRGNSNQPQHF TGTGCCAGCAGCGACGTGTTATGGGACAGGGGGAATAGCAATCAGCCCCAGCATTTT